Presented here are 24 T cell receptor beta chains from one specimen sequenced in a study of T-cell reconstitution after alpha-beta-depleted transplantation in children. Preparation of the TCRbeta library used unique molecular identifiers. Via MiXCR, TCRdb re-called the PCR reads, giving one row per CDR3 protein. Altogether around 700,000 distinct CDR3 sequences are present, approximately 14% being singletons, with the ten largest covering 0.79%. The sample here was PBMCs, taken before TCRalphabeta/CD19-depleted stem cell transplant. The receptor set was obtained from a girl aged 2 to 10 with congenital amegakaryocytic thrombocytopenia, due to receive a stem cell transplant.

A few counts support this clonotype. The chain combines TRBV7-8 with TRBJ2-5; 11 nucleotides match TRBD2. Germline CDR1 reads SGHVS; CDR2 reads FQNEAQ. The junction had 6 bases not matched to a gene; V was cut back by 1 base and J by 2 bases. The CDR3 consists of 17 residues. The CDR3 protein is CASSLELAGDLQETQYF. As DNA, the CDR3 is TGTGCCAGCAGCTTAGAACTAGCGGGAGACCTTCAAGAGACCCAGTACTTC.

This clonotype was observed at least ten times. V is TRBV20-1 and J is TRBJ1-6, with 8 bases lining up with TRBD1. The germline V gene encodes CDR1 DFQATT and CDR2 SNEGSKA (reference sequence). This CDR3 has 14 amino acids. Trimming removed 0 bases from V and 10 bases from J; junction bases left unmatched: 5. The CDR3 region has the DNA TGCAGTGCTAGAGACAGGACAGGGCAATCACCCCTCCACTTT. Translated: CSARDRTGQSPLHF.

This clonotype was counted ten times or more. In DNA form, the CDR3 reads TGTGCCAGCAGCTCCGGGACAGGGTATAATTCACCCCTCCACTTT. Its protein is CASSSGTGYNSPLHF. This rearrangement joins TRBV7-6 to TRBJ1-6; the match to TRBD1 covers 9 bases. The V gene end was trimmed by 4 bases and the J gene end by 4 bases; junction bases not matched to a gene: 2. The germline V gene has CDR1 SGHVS and CDR2 FNYEAQ. The length of the CDR3 is 15 residues.

The CDR3 here is CASSLPSEGVGELFF. The CDR3, as DNA: TGCGCCAGCAGCCTCCCTAGCGAGGGGGTCGGGGAGCTGTTTTTT. The chain joins TRBV5-1 to TRBJ2-2; D may be TRBD1 or TRBD2 (6 bases each). Per the germline V gene, CDR1 is SGHRS and CDR2 is YFSETQ. Deletions cut 4 bases from V and 7 bases from J, with 17 bases between. The CDR3 is 15 amino acids.

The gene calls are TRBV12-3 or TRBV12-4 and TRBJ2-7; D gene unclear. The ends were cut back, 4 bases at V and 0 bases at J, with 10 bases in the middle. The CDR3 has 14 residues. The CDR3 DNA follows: TGTGCCAGCAGTTCCCTGGAGAGCTCCTACGAGCAGTACTTC. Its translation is CASSSLESSYEQYF.

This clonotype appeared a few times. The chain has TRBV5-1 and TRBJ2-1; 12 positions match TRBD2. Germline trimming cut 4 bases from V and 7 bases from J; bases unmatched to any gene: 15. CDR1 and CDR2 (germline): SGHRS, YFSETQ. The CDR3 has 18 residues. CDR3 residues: CASSRWTSGAIRENEQFF. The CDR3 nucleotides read TGCGCCAGCAGCCGATGGACTAGCGGGGCCATCCGGGAAAATGAGCAGTTCTTC.

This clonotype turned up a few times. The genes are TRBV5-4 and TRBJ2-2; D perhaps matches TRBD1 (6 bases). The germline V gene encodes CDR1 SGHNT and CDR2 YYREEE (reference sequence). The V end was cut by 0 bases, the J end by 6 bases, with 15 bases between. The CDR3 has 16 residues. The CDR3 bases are TGTGCCAGCAGCTTGGACGTCAGGGGAACCGCCGGGGAGCTGTTTTTT. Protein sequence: CASSLDVRGTAGELFF.

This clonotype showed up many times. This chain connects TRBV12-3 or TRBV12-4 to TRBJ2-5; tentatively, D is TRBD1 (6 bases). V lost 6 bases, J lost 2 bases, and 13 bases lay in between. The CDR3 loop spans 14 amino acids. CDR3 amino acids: CASSFRQAQETQYF. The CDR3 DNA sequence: TGTGCCAGCAGCTTTCGACAGGCGCAAGAGACCCAGTACTTC.

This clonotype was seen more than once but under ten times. CDR3 DNA: TGCAGTGCTAGTCGTACAGGAGGTAGTCGTGAGCAGTTCTTC. It translates to CSASRTGGSREQFF. The chain links TRBV20-1 to TRBJ2-1; D might be TRBD1 or TRBD2, each matching 5 bases. V was trimmed by 3 bases and J by 9 bases, leaving 18 bases between them. From germline, CDR1 is DFQATT and CDR2 SNEGSKA (reference sequence). The length of the CDR3 is 14 residues.

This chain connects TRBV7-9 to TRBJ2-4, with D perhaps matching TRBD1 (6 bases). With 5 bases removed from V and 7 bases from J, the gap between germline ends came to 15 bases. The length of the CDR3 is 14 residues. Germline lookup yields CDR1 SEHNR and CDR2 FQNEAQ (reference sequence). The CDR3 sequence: CASSPNRAGNIQYF. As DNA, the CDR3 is TGTGCCAGCAGCCCCAACAGGGCTGGTAACATTCAGTACTTC.

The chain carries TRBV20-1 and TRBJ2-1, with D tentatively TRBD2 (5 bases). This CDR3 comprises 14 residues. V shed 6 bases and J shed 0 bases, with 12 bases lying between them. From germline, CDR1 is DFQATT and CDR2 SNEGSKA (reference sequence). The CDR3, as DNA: TGCAGTGCAAGGACTTCTCGCTCCTACAATGAGCAGTTCTTC. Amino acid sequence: CSARTSRSYNEQFF.

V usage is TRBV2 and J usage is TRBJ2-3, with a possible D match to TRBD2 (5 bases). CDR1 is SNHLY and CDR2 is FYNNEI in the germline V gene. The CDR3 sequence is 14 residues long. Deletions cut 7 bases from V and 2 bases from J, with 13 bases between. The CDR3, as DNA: TGTGCCAGCAACAAGCGGTCTTTCACAGATACGCAGTATTTT. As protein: CASNKRSFTDTQYF.

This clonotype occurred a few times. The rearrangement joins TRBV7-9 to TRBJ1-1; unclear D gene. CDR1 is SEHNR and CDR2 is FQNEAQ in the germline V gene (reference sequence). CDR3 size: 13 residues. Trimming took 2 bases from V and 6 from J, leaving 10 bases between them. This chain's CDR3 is CASSLHVIAEAFF. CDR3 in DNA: TGTGCCAGCAGCTTACACGTTATCGCTGAAGCTTTCTTT.

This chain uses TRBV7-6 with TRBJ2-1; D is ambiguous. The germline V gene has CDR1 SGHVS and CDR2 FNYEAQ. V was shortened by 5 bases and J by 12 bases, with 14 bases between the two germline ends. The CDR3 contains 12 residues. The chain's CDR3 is CASSPLNVAQFF. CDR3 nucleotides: TGTGCCAGCAGCCCGTTAAACGTCGCGCAGTTCTTC.

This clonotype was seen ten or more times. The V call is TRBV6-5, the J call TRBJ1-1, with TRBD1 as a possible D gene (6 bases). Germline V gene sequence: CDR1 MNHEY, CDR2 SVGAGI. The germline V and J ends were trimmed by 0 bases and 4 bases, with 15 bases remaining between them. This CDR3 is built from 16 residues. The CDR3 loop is CASSYSGGQGGTEAFF. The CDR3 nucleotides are TGTGCCAGCAGTTACTCGGGGGGCCAAGGGGGCACTGAAGCTTTCTTT.

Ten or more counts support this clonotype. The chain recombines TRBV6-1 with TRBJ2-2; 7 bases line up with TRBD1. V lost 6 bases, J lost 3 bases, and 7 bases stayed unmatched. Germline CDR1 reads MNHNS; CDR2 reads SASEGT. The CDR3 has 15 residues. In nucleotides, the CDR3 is TGTGCCAGCAGGAGGGACAGCCGACACACCGGGGAGCTGTTTTTT. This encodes CASRRDSRHTGELFF.

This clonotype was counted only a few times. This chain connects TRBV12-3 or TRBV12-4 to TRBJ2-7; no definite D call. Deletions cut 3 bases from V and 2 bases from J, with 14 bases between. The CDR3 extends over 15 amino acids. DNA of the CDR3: TGTGCCAGCAGTTTGAAGTCCGTCCCGACCTACGAGCAGTACTTC. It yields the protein CASSLKSVPTYEQYF.

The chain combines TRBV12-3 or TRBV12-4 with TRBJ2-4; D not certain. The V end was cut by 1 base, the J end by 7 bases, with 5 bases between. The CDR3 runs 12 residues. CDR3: CASSLVVNIQYF. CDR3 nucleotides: TGTGCCAGCAGTTTAGTAGTTAACATTCAGTACTTC.

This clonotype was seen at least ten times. Here the CDR3 DNA reads TGCAGCGTTGAAGACATGGGACAGCCCAACACTGAAGCTTTCTTT. This sequence encodes CSVEDMGQPNTEAFF. The chain joins TRBV29-1 to TRBJ1-1, with 7 bases matching TRBD1. V was clipped by 0 bases and J by 2 bases; unmatched bases: 6. Germline CDR1 SQVTM, CDR2 ANQGSEA. The length of the CDR3 is 15 residues.

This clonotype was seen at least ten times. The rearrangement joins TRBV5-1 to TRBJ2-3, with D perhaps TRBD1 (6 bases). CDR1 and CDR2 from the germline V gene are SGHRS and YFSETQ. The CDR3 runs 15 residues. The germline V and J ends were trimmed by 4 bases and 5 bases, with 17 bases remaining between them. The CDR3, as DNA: TGCGCCAGCAGCCTATACCGGGACACCCAAGATACGCAGTATTTT. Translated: CASSLYRDTQDTQYF.

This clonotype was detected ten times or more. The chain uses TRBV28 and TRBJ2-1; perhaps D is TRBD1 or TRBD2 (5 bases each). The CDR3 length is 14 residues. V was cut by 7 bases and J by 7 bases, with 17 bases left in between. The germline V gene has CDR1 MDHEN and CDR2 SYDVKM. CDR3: CASTNAGAVNEQFF. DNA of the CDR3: TGTGCCAGCACAAACGCCGGGGCGGTTAATGAGCAGTTCTTC.

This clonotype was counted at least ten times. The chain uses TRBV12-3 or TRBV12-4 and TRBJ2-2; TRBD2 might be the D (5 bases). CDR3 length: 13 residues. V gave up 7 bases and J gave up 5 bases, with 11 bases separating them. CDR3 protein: CASTETRTGELFF. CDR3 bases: TGTGCCAGCACCGAAACTAGAACCGGGGAGCTGTTTTTT.

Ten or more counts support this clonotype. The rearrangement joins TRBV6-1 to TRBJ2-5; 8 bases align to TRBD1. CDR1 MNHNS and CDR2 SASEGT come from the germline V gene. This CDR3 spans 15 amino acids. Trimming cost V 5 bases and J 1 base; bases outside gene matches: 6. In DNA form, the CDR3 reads TGTGCCAGCAGTCTGACAGGGGCCGTCCAAGAGACCCAGTACTTC. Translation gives CASSLTGAVQETQYF.

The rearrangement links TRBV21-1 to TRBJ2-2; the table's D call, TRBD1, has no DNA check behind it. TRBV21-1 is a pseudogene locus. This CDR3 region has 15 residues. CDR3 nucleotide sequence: TGTGCCAGCAGCAGCAGGGGGCGATCCACCGGGGAGCTGTTTTTT. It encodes CASSSRGRSTGELFF.